A single sample gave rise to the 16 T cell receptor beta chains below, sequenced in a study of CD8 T cells in ankylosing spondylitis. General study points: For ankylosing spondylitis blood, a TCR beta motif of about eight highly homologous variants appeared characteristic.

Their target antigens are unknown. Each CDR3 protein is one row after TCRdb ran MiXCR on the 5' RACE reads. Of roughly 670,000 distinct CDR3 sequences in the sample, 19% are singletons; the top ten hold under 20%. Sequenced material: blood, either unsorted or a sorted T cell fraction (not recorded which). The receptors stem from a male donor with ankylosing spondylitis.

As regards this clonotype: The conserved phenylalanine or tryptophan normally closing the CDR3 is absent here, so this likely arose from a read error. The J gene is TRBJ1-2, the V gene TRBV9; 7 bases are a match to TRBD1. This CDR3 region has 14 residues. Per germline, CDR1 SGDLS and CDR2 YYNGEE. V was pared by 3 bases and J by 4 bases, with 6 bases of the junction left unmatched. The CDR3 reads CASSEGGWGYGYTL. The CDR3 nucleotides read TGTGCCAGCAGCGAAGGGGGCTGGGGCTATGGCTACACCTTA.

The chain couples TRBV30 to TRBJ2-1; a weak D match, TRBD2 (5 bases). V was cut by 4 bases and J by 9 bases, with 10 bases left in between. The CDR3 is 11 amino acids. The V gene's germline CDR1 is GTSNPN and CDR2 SVGIG (reference sequence). The CDR3 bases are TGTGCCTGGAAGGCTAGCTTTGAGCAGTTCTTC. It specifies CAWKASFEQFF.

The sample holds a few counts of this clonotype. V and J are TRBV4-2 and TRBJ2-3; D is possibly TRBD2 (6 bases). This CDR3 spans 16 amino acids. V lost 4 bases to trimming and J lost 3 bases, with 17 bases between them. Germline-derived CDR1 and CDR2 are LGHNA and YNFKEQ. This CDR3 is CASSRNLAIGTDTQYF. In DNA, the CDR3 is TGTGCCAGCAGCCGAAACCTAGCGATTGGTACAGATACGCAGTATTTT.

The chain employs TRBV2 and TRBJ2-5; D possibly corresponds to TRBD2 (6 bases). Per germline, CDR1 SNHLY and CDR2 FYNNEI. This CDR3 is built from 15 residues. V gave up 4 bases and J gave up 5 bases, with 17 bases separating them. The CDR3 spells CASSVWEVSGETQYF. DNA of the CDR3: TGTGCCAGCAGTGTCTGGGAGGTCTCGGGTGAGACCCAGTACTTC.

DNA for the CDR3: TGTGCCACCTGGGGAGGGGGTGGCTCGGTGGTGCAGTATTTT. Translating gives CATWGGGGSVVQYF. V gene TRBV28 combines with J gene TRBJ2-3; TRBD2 is a possible D gene (7 bases). The CDR3 is made up of 14 amino acids. CDR1 is MDHEN, CDR2 SYDVKM, per germline. V was trimmed by 10 bases and J by 11 bases, leaving 25 bases between them.

The chain employs TRBV20-1 and TRBJ2-1; D gene unclear. The germline gives CDR1 DFQATT, CDR2 SNEGSKA (reference sequence). The germline V and J ends were trimmed by 3 bases and 4 bases, with 10 bases remaining between them. The CDR3 is 13 amino acids. CDR3 bases: TGCAGTGCTAGCTCGGCTACTTACAATGAGCAGTTCTTC. It is translated as CSASSATYNEQFF.

This clonotype was found many times. The chain has TRBV15 and TRBJ2-1, with 7 bases aligning to TRBD2. Germline assignment: CDR1 LNHNV and CDR2 YYDKDF (reference sequence). J was trimmed by 0 bases and V by 3 bases; bases with no gene match: 5. The CDR3 spans 16 residues. The CDR3, as DNA: TGTGCCACCAGCAGGGGGGGGGTCCCCTCCTACAATGAGCAGTTCTTC. Protein sequence: CATSRGGVPSYNEQFF.

This clonotype was seen a handful of times. The chain couples TRBV7-9 to TRBJ2-3; the D is unclear. V shed 2 bases and J shed 0 bases, with 9 bases lying between them. The CDR3 loop spans 15 amino acids. Germline V gene sequence: CDR1 SEHNR, CDR2 FQNEAQ (reference sequence). The CDR3 region has the DNA TGTGCCAGCAGCTTATCTGTATCTAGCACAGATACGCAGTATTTT. This sequence encodes CASSLSVSSTDTQYF.

The chain links TRBV5-1 to TRBJ1-5; D is unclear. The CDR3 has 13 residues. CDR1 is SGHRS and CDR2 is YFSETQ in the germline V gene. Between the trimmed V and J ends, which lost 1 base and 5 bases, there was a span of 7 bases. CDR3 sequence (DNA): TGCGCCAGCAGCTTGACACCCGATCAGCCCCAGCATTTT. It codes for CASSLTPDQPQHF. Together with reference TRBV5-1 and TRBJ1-5, the CDR3 gives the full variable domain: KAGVTQTPRYLIKTRGQQVTLSCSPISGHRSVSWYQQTPGQGLQFLFEYFSETQRNKGNFPGRFSGRQFSNSRSEMNVSTLELGDSALYLCASSLTPDQPQHFGDGTRLSIL.

This rearrangement joins TRBV5-1 to TRBJ2-7, with D perhaps TRBD1 or TRBD2 (5 bases each). The CDR3 has 15 amino acids. Trimming took 4 bases from V and 1 from J, leaving 15 bases between them. Germline V gene lookup returns CDR1 SGHRS and CDR2 YFSETQ. The CDR3 here is CASSLLSGPSYEQYF. CDR3 bases: TGCGCCAGCAGCCTCCTTTCGGGACCATCCTACGAGCAGTACTTC.

This chain links TRBV27 with TRBJ1-6; TRBD1 is a possible D gene (6 bases). Trimming pared 4 bases from V and 6 bases from J, leaving 13 bases between. Germline V gene sequence: CDR1 MNHEY, CDR2 SMNVEV (reference sequence). The CDR3 is 15 residues long. CDR3 region: CASSWQGGANSPLHF. The CDR3 DNA reads as TGTGCCAGCAGTTGGCAAGGGGGAGCTAATTCACCCCTCCACTTT.

The rearrangement joins TRBV7-8 to TRBJ2-7; 8 bases match TRBD2. CDR3 size: 14 residues. Looked up from germline, CDR1 is SGHVS and CDR2 is FQNEAQ. V lost 7 bases and J lost 6; bases outside the gene matches: 11. CDR3 residues: CASIPTGTRGEQYF. The CDR3 DNA follows: TGTGCCAGCATCCCCACCGGGACTAGGGGCGAGCAGTACTTC. The full variable domain, with the rest looked up from reference TRBV7-8 and TRBJ2-7, is GAGVSQSPRYKVAKRGQDVALRCDPISGHVSLFWYQQALGQGPEFLTYFQNEAQLDKSGLPSDRFFAERPEGSVSTLKIQRTQQEDSAVYLCASIPTGTRGEQYFGPGTRLTVT.

This clonotype has a handful of counts. The chain has TRBV13 and TRBJ1-2; D unresolved. The V gene's germline CDR1 is PRHDT and CDR2 FYEKMQ (reference sequence). Trimming pared 6 bases from V and 4 bases from J, leaving 9 bases between. The CDR3 extends over 12 amino acids. CDR3: CASSSQTYGYTF. The CDR3 bases are TGTGCCAGCAGTTCTCAGACCTATGGCTACACCTTC.

V and J are TRBV3-1 and TRBJ2-7; TRBD1 matches at 12 bases. Germline V gene data show CDR1 as LGHDT and CDR2 as YNNKEL (reference sequence). Trimming took 3 bases from V and 3 from J; bases not matched to a gene: 3. This CDR3 is built from 15 residues. The chain's CDR3 is CASSQGTGGLYEQYF. The CDR3 DNA reads as TGTGCCAGCAGCCAGGGGACAGGGGGCCTCTACGAGCAGTACTTC.

This clonotype was seen a handful of times. In DNA form, the CDR3 reads TGTGCCAGCAGCCCCTCGGGGAACAATCAGCCCCAGCATTTT. This gives the protein CASSPSGNNQPQHF. The genes are TRBV11-2 and TRBJ1-5; D is unresolved. The germline gives CDR1 SGHAT, CDR2 FQNNGV. The CDR3 runs to 14 residues. The ends were cut back, 5 bases at V and 3 bases at J, with 11 bases in the middle.

The genes are TRBV7-9 and TRBJ2-1, with D hard to call. CDR1 SEHNR and CDR2 FQNEAQ come from the germline V gene (reference sequence). Trimming left V 4 bases short and J 7 bases short, with 8 bases between. This CDR3 comprises 12 residues. The CDR3 DNA follows: TGTGCCAGCAGCTCCATGTATAATGAGCAGTTCTTC. It encodes CASSSMYNEQFF.